A selection of T cell receptor beta chains follows, all from one sample in a study of T-cell reconstitution after alpha-beta-depleted transplantation in children. TCRdb reprocessed the PCR reads via MiXCR and lists one record per CDR3 protein. The data contain hundreds of thousands of distinct CDR3 sequences, over 9.5% of them singletons. The sequences come from PBMCs, collected before TCRalphabeta/CD19-depleted stem cell transplant. The receptors stem from a child aged 2 to 10 with inherited bone marrow failure, due to receive a stem cell transplant. Both conserved end residues are part of each CDR3. A D gene is named only where the DNA matches it firmly. The size of a clone is reported for some rows only, either as once, few or many, or as a class for expanded clones.

abundance	d_gene	len	v_gene	j_gene	CDR3nt	CDR3aa
many	-	13	TRBV12-3/TRBV12-4	TRBJ2-3	TGTGCCAGCAGCTTAGTCGGGGCAGATACGCAGTATTTT	CASSLVGADTQYF
many	TRBD2	16	TRBV5-1	TRBJ2-7	TGCGCCAGCAGCTTGAGACGCGGGAGCCCCTCCTACGAGCAGTACTTC	CASSLRRGSPSYEQYF
-	TRBD1	16	TRBV25-1	TRBJ2-2	TGTGCCAGCGCCGCTCTCAGGACAGGGAACACCGGGGAGCTGTTTTTT	CASAALRTGNTGELFF
many	-	15	TRBV21-1	TRBJ1-1	TGTGCCAGCAGCAGCGAGGAGGTGGTAAGCACTGAAGCTTTCTTT	CASSSEEVVSTEAFF
many	-	14	TRBV7-2	TRBJ2-7	TGTGCCAGCAGCCCCGGGACCACCCCGAGGGAGCAGTACTTC	CASSPGTTPREQYF
-	-	14	TRBV4-1	TRBJ2-7	TGCGCCAGCAGCCAAGGGTCAGGGGGGCTCGAGCAGTACTTC	CASSQGSGGLEQYF
many	-	14	TRBV28	TRBJ1-2	TGTGCCAGCAGTCACCGACAGACAGGCTATGGCTACACCTTC	CASSHRQTGYGYTF
many	-	15	TRBV27	TRBJ2-3	TGTGCCAGCAGTTTAAACGGCGACGGCGGCGGAGGGCAGTATTTT	CASSLNGDGGGGQYF
many	-	16	TRBV27	TRBJ2-3	TGTGCCAGCAGGCGTCAGCGCCGTCTTGGCACAGATACGCAGTATTTT	CASRRQRRLGTDTQYF
few	TRBD1	17	TRBV11-2	TRBJ1-1	TGTGCCAGCAGCTCGGGACAGGGAGAATGGGCCAGGACTGAAGCTTTCTTT	CASSSGQGEWARTEAFF
many	TRBD2	16	TRBV24-1	TRBJ2-1	TGTGCCACCAGTGATTACTTAGCGGGAGAAAACCATGAGCAGTTCTTC	CATSDYLAGENHEQFF
many	-	13	TRBV10-3	TRBJ1-6	TGTGCCATCAGCACAGAGGGGAATTCACCCCTCCACTTT	CAISTEGNSPLHF
many	-	15	TRBV4-3	TRBJ2-7	TGCGCCAGCAGCCCCACAACGGGACGGACTTACGAGCAGTACTTC	CASSPTTGRTYEQYF
-	TRBD2	16	TRBV20-1	TRBJ2-7	TGCAGTATTGTCGCAGGGACTAGCGGTAGCTCCTACGAGCAGTACTTC	CSIVAGTSGSSYEQYF
-	-	17	TRBV27	TRBJ1-1	TGTGCCAGCAGTTTAACACCGGGACTGCCAATGAACACTGAAGCTTTCTTT	CASSLTPGLPMNTEAFF
many	-	15	TRBV7-2	TRBJ1-5	TGTGCCAGCAGCTTAGTCGGGGGGCCGGGTCAGCCCCAGCATTTT	CASSLVGGPGQPQHF
many	TRBD1	16	TRBV20-1	TRBJ2-5	TGCAGTGCTAGAAATCCACAGGGGGCTGATGGGGAGACCCAGTACTTC	CSARNPQGADGETQYF
many	-	16	TRBV11-2	TRBJ1-2	TGTGCCAGCAGCTTAAAAAGTCTGGGGCCCCACTATGGCTACACCTTC	CASSLKSLGPHYGYTF
many	-	15	TRBV12-3/TRBV12-4	TRBJ1-5	TGTGCCAGCAGTTTAGCTTCCAGGGGCAATCAGCCCCAGCATTTT	CASSLASRGNQPQHF
-	-	15	TRBV6-1	TRBJ1-2	TGTGCCAGCAGAAACCCTTGGACAGATGTTCATGGCTACACCTTC	CASRNPWTDVHGYTF
many	TRBD1	15	TRBV20-1	TRBJ1-2	TGCAGTGCCCGGGACAGGGGAATGCTCCTCTATGGCTACACCTTC	CSARDRGMLLYGYTF
few	-	16	TRBV5-4	TRBJ2-1	TGTGCCAGCAGCTTGGCCGAAGGGGGGGCCTACAATGAGCAGTTCTTC	CASSLAEGGAYNEQFF
-	-	14	TRBV28	TRBJ2-7	TGTGCCAGCAGTCCGGACTCCCCGCCAGCCGAGCAGTACTTC	CASSPDSPPAEQYF
many	-	16	TRBV21-1	TRBJ2-7	TGTGCCAGCAGCAAAGCTCGTACACTCCCCCTCTACGAGCAGTACTTC	CASSKARTLPLYEQYF
-	-	14	TRBV29-1	TRBJ2-3	TGCAGCGTTGCCCCCTTCGGGAAAACAGATACGCAGTATTTT	CSVAPFGKTDTQYF
many	-	18	TRBV11-1	TRBJ2-2	TGTGCCAGCAGCCCTCTCCCACCTGTCGGGAGGAACACCGGGGAGCTGTTTTTT	CASSPLPPVGRNTGELFF